This TCR beta chain was profiled in a study of T cell changes during pregnancy in multiple sclerosis. V lost 4 bases, J lost 2 bases, and 7 bases stayed unmatched. The germline V gene encodes CDR1 SGHDT and CDR2 YYEEEE. The CDR3 consists of 15 residues. TCRdb's copy holds only in-frame clones and misses some; the assay was immunoSEQ multiplex PCR. The sample shows about 32,000 clones, about 92% of them seen only once. The sample consisted of CD8+ T cells from peripheral blood mononuclear cells, taken in the first trimester of pregnancy. This clonotype was obtained from a female donor with multiple sclerosis, enrolled in a pregnancy study. The gene calls are TRBV5-6 and TRBJ2-7, with TRBD1 identical over 9 bases. The CDR3 DNA sequence: TGTGCCAGCAGCGCGACAGGGGGGGATACCTACGAGCAGTACTTC. Protein sequence: CASSATGGDTYEQYF.